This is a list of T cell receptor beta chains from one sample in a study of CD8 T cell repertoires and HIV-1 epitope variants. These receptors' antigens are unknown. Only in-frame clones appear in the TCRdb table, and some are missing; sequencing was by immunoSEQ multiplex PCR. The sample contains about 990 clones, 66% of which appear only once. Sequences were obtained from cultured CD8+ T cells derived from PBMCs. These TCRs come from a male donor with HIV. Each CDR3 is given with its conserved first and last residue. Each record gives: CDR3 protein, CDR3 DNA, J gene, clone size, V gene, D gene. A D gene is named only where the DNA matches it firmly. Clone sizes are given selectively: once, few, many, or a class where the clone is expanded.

CASSVDVAGGQEQYF TGTGCCAGCAGCGTAGATGTAGCGGGGGGGCAAGAGCAGTACTTC TRBJ2-7 - TRBV9 TRBD2
CASSYDFEPQSRANVLTF TGCGCCAGCAGCTATGATTTCGAACCACAAAGTCGGGCCAACGTCCTGACTTTC TRBJ2-6 - TRBV4-1 -
CASSLPGQGALGYTF TGTGCCAGCAGCTTGCCGGGACAGGGGGCGCTTGGCTACACCTTC TRBJ1-2 - TRBV11-1 TRBD1
CASSEIYGRSGANVLTF TGTGCCAGCAGCGAAATTTACGGGAGGTCTGGGGCCAACGTCCTGACTTTC TRBJ2-6 - TRBV9 TRBD2
CASRPEAMNTEAFF TGTGCCAGCCGCCCCGAGGCCATGAACACTGAAGCTTTCTTT TRBJ1-1 - TRBV19 -
CASSESESSYNEQFF TGTGCCAGCAGTGAATCTGAAAGCTCCTACAATGAGCAGTTCTTC TRBJ2-1 - TRBV2 -
CASSSGAPEVFF TGTGCCAGCAGCTCGGGAGCACCGGAGGTGTTCTTC TRBJ2-1 - TRBV7-9 -
CASSRRLAGDEQYF TGTGCCAGCAGCCGGAGACTAGCGGGAGACGAGCAGTACTTC TRBJ2-7 - TRBV5-4 TRBD2
CASSLSETQETQYF TGTGCCAGCAGCTTATCCGAGACTCAAGAGACCCAGTACTTC TRBJ2-5 - TRBV5-6 -
CASSLGGPNGRYEQYF TGTGCCAGCAGCTTAGGGGGGCCCAACGGAAGGTACGAGCAGTACTTC TRBJ2-7 - TRBV7-6 -
CASSLQGNTEAFF TGTGCCAGCAGCTTGCAGGGGAACACTGAAGCTTTCTTT TRBJ1-1 few TRBV13 -
CASSLFGTLYEQYF TGTGCCAGCAGTTTGTTCGGGACCCTCTACGAGCAGTACTTC TRBJ2-7 - TRBV27 -
CASSVRSGQTSDTQYF TGTGCCAGCAGCGTAAGGAGCGGACAGACTTCAGATACGCAGTATTTT TRBJ2-3 - TRBV9 -
CASSSTGIGHTEAFF TGTGCCAGCAGTTCTACAGGGATCGGGCACACTGAAGCTTTCTTT TRBJ1-1 - TRBV28 -
CASSWRQSSYNEQFF TGTGCCAGCAGTTGGAGACAGAGCTCCTACAATGAGCAGTTCTTC TRBJ2-1 - TRBV7-3 -
CASSPVSGQQETQYF TGCGCCAGCAGCCCCGTTTCGGGACAGCAAGAGACCCAGTACTTC TRBJ2-5 - TRBV5-1 TRBD1
CASSPRHGDRGDGYTF TGTGCCAGCAGCCCACGTCATGGGGACAGGGGAGATGGCTACACCTTC TRBJ1-2 few TRBV9 TRBD1
CASSVGTEYEQYF TGTGCCAGCAGCGTTGGGACAGAGTACGAGCAGTACTTC TRBJ2-7 - TRBV9 TRBD1
CASSDLISDWDEQFF TGTGCCAGCAGTGACCTAATAAGCGATTGGGATGAGCAGTTCTTC TRBJ2-1 once TRBV6-1 -
CASSEYGAPMNTEAFF TGTGCCAGCAGTGAATACGGTGCCCCCATGAACACTGAAGCTTTCTTT TRBJ1-1 few TRBV25-1 -